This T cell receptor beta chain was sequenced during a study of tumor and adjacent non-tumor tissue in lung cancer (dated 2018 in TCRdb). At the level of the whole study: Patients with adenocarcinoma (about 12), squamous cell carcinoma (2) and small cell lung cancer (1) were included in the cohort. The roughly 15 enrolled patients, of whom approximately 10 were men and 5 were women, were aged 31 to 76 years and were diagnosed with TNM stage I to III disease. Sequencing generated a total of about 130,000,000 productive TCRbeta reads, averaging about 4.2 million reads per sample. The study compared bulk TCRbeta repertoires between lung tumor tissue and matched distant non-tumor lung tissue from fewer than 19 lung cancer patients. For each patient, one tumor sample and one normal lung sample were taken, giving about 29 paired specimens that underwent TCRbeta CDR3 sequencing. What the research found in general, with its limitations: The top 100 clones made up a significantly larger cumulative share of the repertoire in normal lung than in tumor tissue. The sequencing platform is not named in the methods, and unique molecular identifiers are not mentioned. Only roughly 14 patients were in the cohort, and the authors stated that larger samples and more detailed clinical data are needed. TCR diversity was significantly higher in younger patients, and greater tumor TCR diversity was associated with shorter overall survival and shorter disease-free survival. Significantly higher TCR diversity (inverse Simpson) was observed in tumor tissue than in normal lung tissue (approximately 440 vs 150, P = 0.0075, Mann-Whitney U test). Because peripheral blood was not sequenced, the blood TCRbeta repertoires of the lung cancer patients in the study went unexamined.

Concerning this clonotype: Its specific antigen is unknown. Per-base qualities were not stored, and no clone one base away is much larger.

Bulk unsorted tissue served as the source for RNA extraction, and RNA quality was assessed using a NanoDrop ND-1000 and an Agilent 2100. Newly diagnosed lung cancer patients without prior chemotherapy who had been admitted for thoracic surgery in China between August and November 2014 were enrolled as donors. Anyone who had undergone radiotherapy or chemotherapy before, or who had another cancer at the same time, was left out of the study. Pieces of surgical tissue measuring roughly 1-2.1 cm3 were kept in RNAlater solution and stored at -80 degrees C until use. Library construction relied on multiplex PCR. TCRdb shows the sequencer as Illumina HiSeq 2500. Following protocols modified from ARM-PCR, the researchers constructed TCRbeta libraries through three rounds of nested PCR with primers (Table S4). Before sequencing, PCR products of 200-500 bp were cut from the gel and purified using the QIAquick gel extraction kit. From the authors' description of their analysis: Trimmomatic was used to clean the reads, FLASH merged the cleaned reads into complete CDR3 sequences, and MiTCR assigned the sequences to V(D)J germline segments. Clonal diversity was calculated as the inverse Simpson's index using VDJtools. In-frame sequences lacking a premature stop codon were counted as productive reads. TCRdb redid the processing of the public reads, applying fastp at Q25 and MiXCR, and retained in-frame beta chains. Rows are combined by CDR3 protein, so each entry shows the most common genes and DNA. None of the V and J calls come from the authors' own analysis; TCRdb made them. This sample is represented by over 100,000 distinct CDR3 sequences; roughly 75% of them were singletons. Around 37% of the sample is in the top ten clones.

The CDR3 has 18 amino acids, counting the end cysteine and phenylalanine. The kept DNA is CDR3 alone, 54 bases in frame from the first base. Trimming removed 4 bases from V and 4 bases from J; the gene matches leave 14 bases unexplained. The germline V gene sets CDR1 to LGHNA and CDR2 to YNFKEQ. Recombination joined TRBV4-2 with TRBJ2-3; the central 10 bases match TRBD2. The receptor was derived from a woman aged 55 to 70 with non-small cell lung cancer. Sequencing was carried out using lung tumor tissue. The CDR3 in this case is CASSREYRVAGGADTQYF. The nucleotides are TGTGCCAGCAGCCGAGAGTATAGGGTAGCGGGGGGCGCAGATACGCAGTATTTT.